This record looks at one T cell receptor beta chain sequence and its context. This clonotype was picked up many times. No antigen is known for it. No per-base quality is available; no much larger clone lies one base away. No patient had a history of other malignancies or prior chemotherapy or radiotherapy, and all had node-negative disease on CT and PET/CT. At each of two time points, approximately 6.3 milliliters of peripheral venous blood were collected into EDTA tubes. Ficoll-Paque Plus density-gradient centrifugation was used to isolate PBMCs. Right after collection, samples were placed at -80 degrees C and kept there until analysis. Per the germline V gene (reference sequence), DFQATT is the CDR1 and SNEGSKA is the CDR2. Taken from cysteine to phenylalanine, the CDR3 has 14 residues. Just the 42-base CDR3 DNA is kept, in frame starting at base 1. After removal of 6 bases from V and 2 bases from J, the junction retains 8 bases not matched to a gene.

This record comes from a study of prognosis after radiotherapy for stage I lung cancer (dated by TCRdb to the early 2020s). Broadly, across the study: Between early 2018 and January 2019, roughly 18 patients with stage I NSCLC were enrolled in Nanjing, China. Image-guided IMRT or VMAT was used to deliver SBRT in 3 to 5 fractions at a biologically effective dose of at least 100 Gy. In every patient, SBRT was given without any concurrent therapy. The cohort was made up of 13 men and more than five women, with a median age of 74.5 years and an age range of 53 to 84 years. The study profiled peripheral blood TCR beta repertoires from stage I NSCLC patients before and after stereotactic body radiotherapy and related them to distant failure. Roughly 14 patients presented with newly diagnosed primary stage I lung tumors, and five carried oligometastatic NSCLC following surgical resection of the primary tumor. After SBRT, distant metastases developed in about 20% of the 19 patients at a median of 7 months, while the remaining 15 patients had no significant progression. For each of the 20 or so patients, one blood sample was taken before SBRT and one after, so the study sequenced approximately 40 samples in total. All patients were regarded as medically inoperable, because of comorbidities in about twelve patients and refusal of surgery in several patients. Squamous cell carcinoma histology was identified in roughly 7 patients, and adenocarcinoma histology was identified in about a dozen patients.

Results and caveats for the whole study, not just this receptor: Tumor specificity of expanded TCR clones was not determined. The study was limited by the small cohort and short follow-up, and independent validation of the study findings is required. After SBRT, the count of unique TCR clones dropped from a median of roughly 9,700 beforehand to approximately 7,300 afterward (Wilcoxon paired P=0.011). Post-SBRT Shannon entropy and its change from baseline were lower in patients who developed distant metastases; baseline Shannon entropy was not associated with metastases. Differences in TRBV and TRBJ usage frequencies by metastasis status were reportedly observed in two V genes at baseline and in roughly 10 V and two J genes after SBRT. No adjustment for multiple comparisons was applied to any of the reported P values.

Two rounds of multiplex PCR were used to amplify the TCR beta CDR3 region from genomic DNA. The first PCR round used primers specific to each TRBV and TRBJ gene, with sequences filed in Chinese patent CN105087789A. Universal primers were used in the second PCR round. The Roche High Pure PCR Template Preparation Kit was used to extract genomic DNA from frozen PBMCs. Libraries were sequenced paired-end with 151 bp reads on an Illumina HiSeq 3000. Regarding the original processing steps: CutAdapt was used to remove raw reads lacking the multiplex PCR primer sequences. High-quality paired reads were merged into contigs with PEAR. TRB V, D and J gene segments were assigned to each contig with MiXCR by alignment to reference sequences. CDR3 sequences were clustered by base quality and sequence similarity to remove sequencing errors. Shannon entropy, normalized by the natural log of the productive TCR sequence number, served as the measure of diversity. Clonality was defined as one minus Shannon entropy divided by the natural log of the number of unique clonotypes. Progression-free survival cut-offs for repertoire metrics were chosen using the Youden index of ROC curves, with analyses run in R 3.5.3. TCRdb applied fastp at Q25 and MiXCR to the public reads, then kept only in-frame beta chains. Every CDR3 protein is listed once, alongside the most common genes and DNA of its rows. Clone size and V and J calls follow TCRdb, not the original study. The sample data list around 19,000 distinct CDR3 sequences, and 50% of these were observed just once. Around a third of the sample is held by the ten biggest clonotypes.

Sequenced here: PBMCs, sampled before or after stereotactic body radiation therapy (not recorded which). The rearrangement joined TRBV20-1 to TRBJ2-7; TRBD1 aligns with 9 central bases. This TCR was recovered from a donor at least 50 years old with non-small cell lung cancer. The CDR3 reads CSAASGTGTYEQYF. The DNA sequence is given as TGCAGTGCCGCCTCCGGGACAGGGACCTACGAGCAGTACTTC.